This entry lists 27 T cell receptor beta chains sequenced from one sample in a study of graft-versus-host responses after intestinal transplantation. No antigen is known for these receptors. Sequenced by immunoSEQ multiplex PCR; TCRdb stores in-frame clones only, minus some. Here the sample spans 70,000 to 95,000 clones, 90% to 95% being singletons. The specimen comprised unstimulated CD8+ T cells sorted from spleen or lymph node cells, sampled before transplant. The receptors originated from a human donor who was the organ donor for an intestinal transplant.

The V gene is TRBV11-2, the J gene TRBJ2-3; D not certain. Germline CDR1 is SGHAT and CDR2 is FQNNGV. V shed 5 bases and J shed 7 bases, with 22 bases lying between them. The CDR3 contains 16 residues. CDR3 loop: CASSPVAPLERNTQYF. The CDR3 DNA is TGTGCCAGCAGCCCAGTAGCTCCGCTCGAACGGAATACGCAGTATTTT.

CDR3 bases: TGTGCCAGTAAAGGCGGAGGGAGCTCCTACGAGCAGTACTTC. Translated, it gives CASKGGGSSYEQYF. The chain couples TRBV28 to TRBJ2-7; D is perhaps TRBD2 (6 bases). Germline CDR1 is MDHEN and CDR2 is SYDVKM. The CDR3 has 14 residues. V was pared by 9 bases and J by 0 bases, with 15 bases between. Variable domain in full (rest from reference TRBV28 and TRBJ2-7): DVKVTQSSRYLVKRTGEKVFLECVQDMDHENMFWYRQDPGLGLRLIYFSYDVKMKEKGDIPEGYSVSREKKERFSLILESASTNQTSMYLCASKGGGSSYEQYFGPGTRLTVT.

Written as DNA, the CDR3 is TGTGCCAGCAGCCTGACAGGGCCTTATCGCTACACCTTC. Amino acids: CASSLTGPYRYTF. The rearrangement joins TRBV6-5 to TRBJ1-2, with 7 bases fitting TRBD1. The germline gives CDR1 MNHEY, CDR2 SVGAGI. The CDR3 is made up of 13 amino acids. Germline trimming cut 6 bases from V and 9 bases from J; bases unmatched to any gene: 10.

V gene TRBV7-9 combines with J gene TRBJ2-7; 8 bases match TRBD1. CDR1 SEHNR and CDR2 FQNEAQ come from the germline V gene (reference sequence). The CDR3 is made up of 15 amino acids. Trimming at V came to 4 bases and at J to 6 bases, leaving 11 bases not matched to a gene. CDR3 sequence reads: CASSSWTGKGSEQYF. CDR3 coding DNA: TGTGCCAGCAGCTCCTGGACAGGGAAGGGTTCCGAGCAGTACTTC.

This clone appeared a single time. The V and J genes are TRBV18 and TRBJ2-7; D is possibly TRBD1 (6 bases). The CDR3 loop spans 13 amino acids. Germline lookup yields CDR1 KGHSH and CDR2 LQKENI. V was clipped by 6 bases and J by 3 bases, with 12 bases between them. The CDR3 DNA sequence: TGTGCCAGCTCCCTGGACAGTCACTACGAGCAGTACTTC. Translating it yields CASSLDSHYEQYF. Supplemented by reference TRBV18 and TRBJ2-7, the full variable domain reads NAGVMQNPRHLVRRRGQEARLRCSPMKGHSHVYWYRQLPEEGLKFMVYLQKENIIDESGMPKERFSAEFPKEGPSILRIQQVVRGDSAAYFCASSLDSHYEQYFGPGTRLTVT.

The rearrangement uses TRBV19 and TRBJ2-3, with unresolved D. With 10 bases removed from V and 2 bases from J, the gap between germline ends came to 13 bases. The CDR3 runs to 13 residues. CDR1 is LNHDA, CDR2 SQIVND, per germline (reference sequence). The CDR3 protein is CATLTDTTDTQYF. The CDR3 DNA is TGTGCCACCCTCACTGACACCACAGATACGCAGTATTTT.

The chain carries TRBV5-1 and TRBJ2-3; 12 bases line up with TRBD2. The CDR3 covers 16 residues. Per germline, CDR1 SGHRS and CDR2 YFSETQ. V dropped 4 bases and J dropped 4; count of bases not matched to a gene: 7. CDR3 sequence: CASSHPLAGGPDTQYF. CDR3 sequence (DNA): TGCGCCAGCAGCCACCCCCTAGCGGGGGGGCCAGATACGCAGTATTTT. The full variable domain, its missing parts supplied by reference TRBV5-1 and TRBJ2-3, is KAGVTQTPRYLIKTRGQQVTLSCSPISGHRSVSWYQQTPGQGLQFLFEYFSETQRNKGNFPGRFSGRQFSNSRSEMNVSTLELGDSALYLCASSHPLAGGPDTQYFGPGTRLTVL.

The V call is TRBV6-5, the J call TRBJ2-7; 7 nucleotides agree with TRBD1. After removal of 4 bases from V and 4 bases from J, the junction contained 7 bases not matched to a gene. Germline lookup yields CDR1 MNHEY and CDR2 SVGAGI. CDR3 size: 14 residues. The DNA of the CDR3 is TGTGCCAGCAGTTCCCGCCCGGGACAGTACGAGCAGTACTTC. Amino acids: CASSSRPGQYEQYF.

The CDR3 region has the DNA TGTGCCAGCAGCCCCCGGGGAGCGGACTACAATGAGCAGTTCTTC. Its translation: CASSPRGADYNEQFF. This chain joins TRBV9 and TRBJ2-1; D possibly corresponds to TRBD2 (5 bases). The CDR3 covers 15 residues. Per germline, CDR1 SGDLS and CDR2 YYNGEE. V was shortened by 4 bases and J by 3 bases, with 14 bases between the two germline ends.

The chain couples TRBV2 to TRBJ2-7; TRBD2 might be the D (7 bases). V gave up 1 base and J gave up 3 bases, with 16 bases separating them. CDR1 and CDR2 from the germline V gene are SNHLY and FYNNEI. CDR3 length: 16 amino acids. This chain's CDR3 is CASSEEIGGAVYEQYF. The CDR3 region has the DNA TGTGCCAGCAGTGAAGAGATAGGGGGGGCAGTCTACGAGCAGTACTTC.

CDR3 loop: CASSARGGSYNEQFF. In nucleotides, the CDR3 is TGTGCCAGCAGCGCCCGGGGGGGTTCCTACAATGAGCAGTTCTTC. This rearrangement joins TRBV11-3 to TRBJ2-1; 8 bases are a match to TRBD2. The junction had 4 bases not matched to a gene; V was cut back by 5 bases and J by 1 base. The germline V gene encodes CDR1 SGHNT and CDR2 YENEEA. The CDR3 extends over 15 amino acids.

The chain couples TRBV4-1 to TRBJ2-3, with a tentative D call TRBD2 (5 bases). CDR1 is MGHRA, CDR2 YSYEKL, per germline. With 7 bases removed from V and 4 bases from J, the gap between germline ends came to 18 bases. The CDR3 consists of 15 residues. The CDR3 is CASTRTETSADTQYF. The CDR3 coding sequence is TGCGCCAGCACCCGGACTGAGACATCCGCAGATACGCAGTATTTT.

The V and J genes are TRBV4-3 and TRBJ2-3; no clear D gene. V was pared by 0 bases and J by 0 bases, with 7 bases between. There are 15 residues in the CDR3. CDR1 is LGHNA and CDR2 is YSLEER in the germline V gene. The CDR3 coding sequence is TGCGCCAGCAGCCAAGATCTCCGGAGCACAGATACGCAGTATTTT. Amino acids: CASSQDLRSTDTQYF.

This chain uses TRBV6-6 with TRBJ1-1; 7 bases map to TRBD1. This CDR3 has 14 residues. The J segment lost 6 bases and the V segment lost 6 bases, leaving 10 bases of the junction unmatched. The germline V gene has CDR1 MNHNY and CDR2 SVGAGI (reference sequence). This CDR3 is CASRDQDRDPEAFF. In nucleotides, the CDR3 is TGTGCCAGCAGAGATCAAGACAGGGACCCTGAAGCTTTCTTT.

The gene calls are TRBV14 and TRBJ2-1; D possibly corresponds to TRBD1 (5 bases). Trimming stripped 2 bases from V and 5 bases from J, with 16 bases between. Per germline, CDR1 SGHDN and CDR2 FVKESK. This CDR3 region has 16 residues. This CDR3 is CASSQRASQGNNEQFF. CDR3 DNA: TGTGCCAGCAGCCAACGCGCCTCCCAGGGCAACAATGAGCAGTTCTTC. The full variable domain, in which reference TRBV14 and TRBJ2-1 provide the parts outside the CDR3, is EAGVTQFPSHSVIEKGQTVTLRCDPISGHDNLYWYRRVMGKEIKFLLHFVKESKQDESGMPNNRFLAERTGGTYSTLKVQPAELEDSGVYFCASSQRASQGNNEQFFGPGTRLTVL.

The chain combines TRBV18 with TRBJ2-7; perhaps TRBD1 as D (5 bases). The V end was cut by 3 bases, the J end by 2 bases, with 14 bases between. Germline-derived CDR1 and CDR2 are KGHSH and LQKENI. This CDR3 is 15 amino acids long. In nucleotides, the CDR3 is TGTGCCAGCTCACCCCTACGCAGGGCAGCCTACGAGCAGTACTTC. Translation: CASSPLRRAAYEQYF.

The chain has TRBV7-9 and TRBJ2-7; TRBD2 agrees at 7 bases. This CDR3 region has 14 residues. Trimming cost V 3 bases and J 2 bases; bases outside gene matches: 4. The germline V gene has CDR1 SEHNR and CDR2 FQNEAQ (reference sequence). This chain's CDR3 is CASSLGGRPYEQYF. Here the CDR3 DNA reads TGTGCCAGCAGCTTGGGCGGGAGACCCTACGAGCAGTACTTC.

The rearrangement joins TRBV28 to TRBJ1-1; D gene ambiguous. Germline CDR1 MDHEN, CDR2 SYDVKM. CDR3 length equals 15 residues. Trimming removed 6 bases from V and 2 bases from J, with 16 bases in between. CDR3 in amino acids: CASSLLGRVNTEAFF. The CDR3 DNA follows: TGTGCCAGCAGCCTCCTTGGGAGAGTCAACACTGAAGCTTTCTTT.

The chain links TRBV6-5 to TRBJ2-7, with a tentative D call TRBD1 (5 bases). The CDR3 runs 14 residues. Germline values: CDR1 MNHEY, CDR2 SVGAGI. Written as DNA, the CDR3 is TGTGCTAGTTCTCAGGGCCGCCTGGACTACGAGCAGTACTTC. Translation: CASSQGRLDYEQYF.

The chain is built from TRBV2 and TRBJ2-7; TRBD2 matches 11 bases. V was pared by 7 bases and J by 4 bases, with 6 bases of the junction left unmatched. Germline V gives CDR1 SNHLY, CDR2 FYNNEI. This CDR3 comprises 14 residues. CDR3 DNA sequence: TGTGCCAGCATGGGACTAGCGGATATGTACGAGCAGTACTTC. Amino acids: CASMGLADMYEQYF.

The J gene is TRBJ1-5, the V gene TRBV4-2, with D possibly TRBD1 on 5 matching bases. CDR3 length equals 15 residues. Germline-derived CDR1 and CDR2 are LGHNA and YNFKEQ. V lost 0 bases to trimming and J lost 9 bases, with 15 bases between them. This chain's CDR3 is CASSQDRWRGGPQHF. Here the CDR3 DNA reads TGTGCCAGCAGCCAAGATAGGTGGCGGGGGGGGCCCCAGCATTTT.

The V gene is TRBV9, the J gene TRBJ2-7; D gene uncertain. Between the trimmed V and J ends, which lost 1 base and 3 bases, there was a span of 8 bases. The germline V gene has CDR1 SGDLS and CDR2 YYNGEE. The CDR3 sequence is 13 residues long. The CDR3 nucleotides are TGTGCCAGCAGCGTAACTCCATTCTACGAGCAGTACTTC. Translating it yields CASSVTPFYEQYF.

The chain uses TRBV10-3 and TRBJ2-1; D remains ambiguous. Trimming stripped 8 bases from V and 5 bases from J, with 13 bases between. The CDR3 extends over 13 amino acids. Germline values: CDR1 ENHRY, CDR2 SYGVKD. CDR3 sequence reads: CAIAEQVDNEQFF. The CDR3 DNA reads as TGTGCCATCGCGGAACAAGTCGACAATGAGCAGTTCTTC.

The CDR3 nucleotides read TGTGCCAGCAGTTACCTGCGAGGGGACAGTTCCTACGAGCAGTACTTC. Translation gives CASSYLRGDSSYEQYF. The chain uses TRBV27 and TRBJ2-7; 7 bases map to TRBD1. This CDR3 comprises 16 residues. Unmatched junction bases numbered 10, after V lost 4 bases and J lost 1 base. CDR1 and CDR2 from the germline V gene are MNHEY and SMNVEV (reference sequence).

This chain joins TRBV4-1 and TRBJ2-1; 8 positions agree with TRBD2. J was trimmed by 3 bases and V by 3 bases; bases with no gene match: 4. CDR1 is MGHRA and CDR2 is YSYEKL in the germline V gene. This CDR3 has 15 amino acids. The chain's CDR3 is CASSHPSGYYNEQFF. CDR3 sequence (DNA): TGCGCCAGCAGCCACCCTAGCGGGTACTACAATGAGCAGTTCTTC.

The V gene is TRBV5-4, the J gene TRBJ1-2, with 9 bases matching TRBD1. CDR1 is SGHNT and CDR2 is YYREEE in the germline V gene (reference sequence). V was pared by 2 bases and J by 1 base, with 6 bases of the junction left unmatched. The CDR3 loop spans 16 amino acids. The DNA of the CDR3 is TGTGCCAGCAGCTTATTCGGGACAGGGTTTAACTATGGCTACACCTTC. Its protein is CASSLFGTGFNYGYTF.

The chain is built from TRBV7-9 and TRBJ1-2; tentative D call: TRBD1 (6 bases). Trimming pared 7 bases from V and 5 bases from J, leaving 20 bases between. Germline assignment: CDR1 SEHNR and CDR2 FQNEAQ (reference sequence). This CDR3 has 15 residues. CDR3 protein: CASIPGGGAGYGYTF. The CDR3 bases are TGTGCCAGCATCCCGGGGGGGGGCGCCGGTTATGGCTACACCTTC. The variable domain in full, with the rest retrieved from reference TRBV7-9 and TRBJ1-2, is DTGVSQNPRHKITKRGQNVTFRCDPISEHNRLYWYRQTLGQGPEFLTYFQNEAQLEKSRLLSDRFSAERPKGSFSTLEIQRTEQGDSAMYLCASIPGGGAGYGYTFGSGTRLTVV.